Listed below are T cell receptor beta chains from one sample, sequenced in a study of blood T cell repertoires in COVID-19. Sequenced by immunoSEQ multiplex PCR; TCRdb stores in-frame clones only, minus some. Among fewer than 250,000 clones, almost 90% were seen once, and the ten largest hold approximately 15%. Material: PBMCs or T cells enriched from blood (not recorded which). All receptors derive from a woman aged 45 to 65 with acute COVID-19. Both conserved end residues are part of each CDR3.

v_gene	j_gene	CDR3aa
TRBV7-2	TRBJ1-1	CASSGRRGSWTEAFF
TRBV6-5	TRBJ1-5	CAGGGIGQPQHF
TRBV5-1	TRBJ2-3	CASSLSGRAGDTQYF
TRBV29-1	TRBJ2-1	CSASGQYNEQFF
TRBV28	TRBJ1-5	CASSLGQGVSQPQHF
TRBV24-1	TRBJ2-5	CATSDPGTGGFQETQYF
TRBV5-5	TRBJ1-3	CASSLQGGGGNTIYF
TRBV24-1	TRBJ1-5	CATGQGARQPQHF
TRBV9	TRBJ1-1	CASSREPGQITEAFF
TRBV19	TRBJ1-1	CASSTGTGWTEAFF
TRBV19	TRBJ2-7	CASSARETYEQYF
TRBV6-6	TRBJ2-3	CASRPGGGTDTQYF
TRBV7-9	TRBJ2-7	CASSLRPGQSFYEQYF
TRBV28	TRBJ1-2	CASSLSLQGQSNYGYTF
TRBV10-3	TRBJ1-1	CAISAGLNTEAFF
TRBV28	TRBJ2-7	CASIPLTGLTHEQYF
TRBV19	TRBJ1-2	CASRDSGGTNYGYTF
TRBV28	TRBJ2-7	CASSFEGQAIYEQYF
TRBV2	TRBJ2-5	CASTSEAGGETQYF
TRBV15	TRBJ1-4	CATSRDSSEKLFF
TRBV7-3	TRBJ2-2	CASSSNAGELFF